The present T cell receptor (beta chain) was sequenced within a study of blood T cell repertoires in COVID-19. Germline-derived CDR1 and CDR2 are MNHEY and SVGEGT. The CDR3 spans 14 residues. V gave up 2 bases and J gave up 6 bases, with 10 bases separating them. Data came from immunoSEQ multiplex PCR; TCRdb stores just in-frame clones and leaves some out. Of 50,000 to 60,000 clones listed, roughly nine tenths are singletons. Specimen: peripheral blood. This chain links TRBV6-2 or TRBV6-3 with TRBJ2-2; a weak D match, TRBD1 (5 bases). The sequence was collected from a man in his 60s with acute or convalescent COVID-19. CDR3 nucleotide sequence: TGTGCCAGCAGTTACGCCAGGGTAGCCGGGGAGCTGTTTTTT. This sequence encodes CASSYARVAGELFF.